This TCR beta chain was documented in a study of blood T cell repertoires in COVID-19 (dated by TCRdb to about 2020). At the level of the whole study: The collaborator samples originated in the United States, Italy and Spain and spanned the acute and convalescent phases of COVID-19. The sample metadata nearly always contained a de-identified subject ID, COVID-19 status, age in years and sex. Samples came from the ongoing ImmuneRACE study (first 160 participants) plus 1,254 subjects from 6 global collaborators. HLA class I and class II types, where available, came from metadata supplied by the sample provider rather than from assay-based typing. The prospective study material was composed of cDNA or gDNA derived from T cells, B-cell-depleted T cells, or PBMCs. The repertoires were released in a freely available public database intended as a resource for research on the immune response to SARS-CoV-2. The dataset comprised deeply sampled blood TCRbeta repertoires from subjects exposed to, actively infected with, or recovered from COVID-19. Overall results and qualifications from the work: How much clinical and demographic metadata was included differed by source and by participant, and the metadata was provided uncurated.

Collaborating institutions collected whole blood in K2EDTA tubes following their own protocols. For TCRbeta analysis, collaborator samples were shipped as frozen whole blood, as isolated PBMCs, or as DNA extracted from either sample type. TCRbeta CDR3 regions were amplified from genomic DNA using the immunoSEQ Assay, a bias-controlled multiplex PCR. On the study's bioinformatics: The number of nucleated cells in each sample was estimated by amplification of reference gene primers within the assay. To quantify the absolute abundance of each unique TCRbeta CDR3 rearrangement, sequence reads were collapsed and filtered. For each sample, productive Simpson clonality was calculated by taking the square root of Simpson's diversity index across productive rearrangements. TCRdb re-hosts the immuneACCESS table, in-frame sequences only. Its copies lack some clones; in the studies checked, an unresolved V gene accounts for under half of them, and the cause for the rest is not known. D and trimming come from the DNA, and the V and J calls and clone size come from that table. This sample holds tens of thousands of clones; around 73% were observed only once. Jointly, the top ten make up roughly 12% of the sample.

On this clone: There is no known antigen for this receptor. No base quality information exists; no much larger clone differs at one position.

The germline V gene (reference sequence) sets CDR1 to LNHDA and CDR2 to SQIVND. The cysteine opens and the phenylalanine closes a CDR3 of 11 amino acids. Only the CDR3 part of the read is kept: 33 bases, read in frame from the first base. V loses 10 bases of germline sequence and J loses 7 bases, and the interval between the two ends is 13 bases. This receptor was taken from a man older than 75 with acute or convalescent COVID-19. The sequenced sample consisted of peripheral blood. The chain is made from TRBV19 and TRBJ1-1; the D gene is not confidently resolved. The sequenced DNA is TGTGCCACCTGGGGAGGCCTTGAAGCTTTCTTT. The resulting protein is CATWGGLEAFF.